Listed below are T cell receptor beta chains from one sample, sequenced in a study of blood T cell repertoires in COVID-19. Repertoires were generated with immunoSEQ multiplex PCR, while TCRdb's copy carries only in-frame clones and drops some. The sample records under 300,000 clones, 60% to 75% being singletons. Sequencing used peripheral blood. Receptors originate from an elderly woman with acute or convalescent COVID-19. The CDR3 runs from the conserved cysteine through the conserved F or W. The D gene is left open where the match is weak. Clone size is given for some rows only: seen once, a few or many times, or a class if the clone is expanded.

TRBV2	-	TRBJ1-2	-	TGTGCCAGCGAACAGGGTGGCTATGGCTACACCTTC	CASEQGGYGYTF
TRBV19	TRBD1	TRBJ1-5	once	TGTGCCAGTAGTAAAACACAGGGGGCGTCCAATCAGCCCCAGCATTTT	CASSKTQGASNQPQHF
TRBV4-1	TRBD2	TRBJ2-1	-	TGCGCCAGCAGCCATGGGACTACTACCTACAATGAGCAGTTCTTC	CASSHGTTTYNEQFF
TRBV14	TRBD1	TRBJ1-3	-	TGTGCCAGCAGCCAAGCCCCAACAGGGGCTCGAAACACCATATATTTT	CASSQAPTGARNTIYF
TRBV2	TRBD1	TRBJ2-7	-	TGTGCCAGCAGTTTGTTCCGGACAGGACCCTCACACGAGCAGTACTTC	CASSLFRTGPSHEQYF
TRBV7-9	-	TRBJ1-1	-	TGTGCCAGCAGCTCCCCGGGCGGGGGTTACACTGAAGCTTTCTTT	CASSSPGGGYTEAFF
TRBV7-2	-	TRBJ1-3	-	TGTGCCAGCAGAGGAGGGGGGGGCTTCTCTGGAAACACCATATATTTT	CASRGGGGFSGNTIYF
TRBV12-3/TRBV12-4	TRBD1	TRBJ1-2	-	TGTGCCAGCAGTGCACAGGGGGCGATTGGCTACACCTTC	CASSAQGAIGYTF
TRBV11-2	TRBD2	TRBJ2-3	-	TGTGCCAGCAGCCCGGGACTAGCGGGGAAATACGGTACGCAGTATTTT	CASSPGLAGKYGTQYF
TRBV5-1	-	TRBJ2-3	-	TGCGCCAGCAGTGTGACTTCCACAGATACGCAGTATTTT	CASSVTSTDTQYF